The T cell receptor beta chain under discussion was sequenced for a study of blood T cell repertoires in COVID-19 (TCRdb year 2020). A note on the overall study: Collaborator samples came from the United States, Italy and Spain and covered acute and convalescent phases of COVID-19. The material from the prospective study consisted of cDNA or gDNA derived from T cells, B-cell-depleted T cells, or PBMCs. Subjects who had been exposed to COVID-19, were actively infected with it, or had recovered from it provided the deeply sampled blood TCRbeta repertoires that made up the dataset. The repertoires were released in a freely available public database meant as a resource for research on the immune response to SARS-CoV-2. The samples were drawn from two sources: the first 160 participants of the ongoing ImmuneRACE study, and some 1,300 subjects contributed by 6 global collaborators. Nearly every sample came with metadata listing a de-identified subject ID, COVID-19 status, age in years and sex. HLA class I and class II types, where available, came from metadata supplied by the sample provider rather than from assay-based typing. General study outcomes and caveats: How much clinical and demographic metadata was included differed by source and by participant, and the metadata was provided uncurated.

Whole blood was collected in K2EDTA tubes by collaborating institutions according to the institutions' own protocols. For TCRbeta analysis, collaborator samples were shipped as frozen whole blood, as isolated PBMCs, or as DNA extracted from either sample type. The immunoSEQ Assay, a bias-controlled multiplex PCR, was used to amplify TCRbeta CDR3 regions from genomic DNA. Per the source publication's procedure: The number of nucleated cells in each sample was estimated by amplification of reference gene primers within the assay. To quantify the absolute abundance of each unique TCRbeta CDR3 rearrangement, sequence reads were collapsed and filtered. For each sample, productive Simpson clonality was calculated as the square root of Simpson's diversity index across productive rearrangements. In TCRdb, the immuneACCESS table is reduced to in-frame sequences with V and J assigned. These tables do not hold every clone; where another copy was compared, an unresolved V gene accounts for under half, and the others remain unexplained. D and trimming were read from the DNA, whereas the V and J calls and clone size are those reported in that table. The sample table lists 25,000 to 35,000 clones, approximately 90% of them with a count of one. The ten largest account for 2.4% of the sample.

The germline V gene supplies CDR1 SGHDT and CDR2 YYEEEE. From the cysteine through the phenylalanine, the CDR3 covers 14 amino acids. Only CDR3 DNA is held: 42 bases, read in frame from base 1. Ends trimmed: V by 0 bases, J by 4 bases; bases unmatched to a gene: 4. Comment on this clone: Its cognate antigen has yet to be identified. The sample holds no much larger clone one base away, and base qualities are not on file. Different DNA sequences within this sample yield the same CDR3.

The chain couples TRBV5-6 to TRBJ2-7; 7 junctional bases match TRBD1. Sequenced material: peripheral blood. This TCR came from a man aged 45-65 years with active COVID-19. The CDR3 sequence is CASSLGQGSYEQYF. The bases read TGTGCCAGCAGCTTGGGACAGGGTTCGTACGAGCAGTACTTC.